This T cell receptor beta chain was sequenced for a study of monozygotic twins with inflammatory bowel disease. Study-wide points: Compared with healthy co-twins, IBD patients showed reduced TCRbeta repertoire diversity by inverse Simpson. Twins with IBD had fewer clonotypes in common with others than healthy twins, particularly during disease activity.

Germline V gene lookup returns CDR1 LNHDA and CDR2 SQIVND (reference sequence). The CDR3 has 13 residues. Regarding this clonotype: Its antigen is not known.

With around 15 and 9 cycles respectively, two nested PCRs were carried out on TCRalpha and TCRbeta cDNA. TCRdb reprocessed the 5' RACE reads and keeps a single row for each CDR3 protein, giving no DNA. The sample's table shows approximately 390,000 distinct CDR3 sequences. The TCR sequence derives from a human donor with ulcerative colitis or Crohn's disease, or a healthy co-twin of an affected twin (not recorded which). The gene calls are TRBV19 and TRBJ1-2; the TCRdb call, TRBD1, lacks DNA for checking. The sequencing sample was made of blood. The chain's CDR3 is CASSGGVNYGYTF.